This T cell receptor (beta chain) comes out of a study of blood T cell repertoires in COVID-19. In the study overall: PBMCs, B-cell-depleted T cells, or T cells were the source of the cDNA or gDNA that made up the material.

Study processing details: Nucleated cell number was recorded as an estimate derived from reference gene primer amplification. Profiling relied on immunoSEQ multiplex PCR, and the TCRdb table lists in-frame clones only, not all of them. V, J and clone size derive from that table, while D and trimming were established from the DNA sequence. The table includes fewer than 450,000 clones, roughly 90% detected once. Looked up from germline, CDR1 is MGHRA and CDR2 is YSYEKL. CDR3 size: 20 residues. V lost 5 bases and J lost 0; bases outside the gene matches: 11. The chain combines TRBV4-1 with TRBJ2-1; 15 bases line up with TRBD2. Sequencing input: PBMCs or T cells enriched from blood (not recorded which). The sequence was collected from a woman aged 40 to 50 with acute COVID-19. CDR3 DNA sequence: TGCGCCAGCAGCTACCTATCCGGGACTAGCGGGGGGACCTCCTACAATGAGCAGTTCTTC. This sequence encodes CASSYLSGTSGGTSYNEQFF.